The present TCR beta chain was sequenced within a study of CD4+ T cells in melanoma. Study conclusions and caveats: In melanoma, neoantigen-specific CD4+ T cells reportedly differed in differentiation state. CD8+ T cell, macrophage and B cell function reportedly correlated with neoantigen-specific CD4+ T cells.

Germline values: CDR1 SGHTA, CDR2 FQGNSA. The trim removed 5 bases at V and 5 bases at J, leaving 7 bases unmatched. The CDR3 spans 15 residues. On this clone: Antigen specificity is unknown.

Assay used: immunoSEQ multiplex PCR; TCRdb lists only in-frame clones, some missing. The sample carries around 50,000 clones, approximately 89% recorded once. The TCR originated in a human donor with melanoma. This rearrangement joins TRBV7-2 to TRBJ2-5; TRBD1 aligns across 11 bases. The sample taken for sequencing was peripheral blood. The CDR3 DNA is TGTGCCAGCAGCCTCGGACAGGGGGCAAGGGAGACCCAGTACTTC. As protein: CASSLGQGARETQYF.